The sequence of this TCR beta chain was determined in a study of cytomegalovirus exposure and HLA in healthy donors. At the level of the study: Among 150 million to 200 million T cells, an earlier analysis found about 110 million unique TCR beta sequences.

General observations from the study: HLA alleles were associated with roughly 17,000 TCR beta sequences in a later analysis at 0.05 false discovery rate. Researchers reported that a few CMV-associated chains were confirmed in vitro as CMV antigen-specific. Later analysis demonstrated an association between a missense DCLRE1C variant and TCR beta V- and J-gene trimming.

Details on this clone: Its antigen is unknown.

13 Jbeta primers and 60 Vbeta primers were used for the PCR. Sequencing was performed with immunoSEQ multiplex PCR; in TCRdb, only in-frame clones are kept and a portion is missing. This table has more than 85,000 clones, 78% appearing once. CDR1 SGHRS and CDR2 YFSETQ come from the germline V gene. The CDR3 sequence is 15 residues long. V was pared by 6 bases and J by 2 bases, with 9 bases of the junction left unmatched. The chain is built from TRBV5-1 and TRBJ2-3; 7 bases match TRBD2. Sequencing was done on a sample of PBMCs. This TCR was sampled from a man younger than 40 in good health and CMV-seronegative. This chain's CDR3 is CASKGTGGTTDTQYF. DNA for the CDR3: TGCGCCAGCAAGGGTACGGGGGGAACCACAGATACGCAGTATTTT. Full variable domain (outside the CDR3, taken from reference TRBV5-1 and TRBJ2-3): KAGVTQTPRYLIKTRGQQVTLSCSPISGHRSVSWYQQTPGQGLQFLFEYFSETQRNKGNFPGRFSGRQFSNSRSEMNVSTLELGDSALYLCASKGTGGTTDTQYFGPGTRLTVL.